This T cell receptor beta chain was observed in a study of T cells after posttransplantation cyclophosphamide. Study results and caveats: Tissue-infiltrating T cells from skin or gut overlapped little with blood T cells. Later blood repertoires were often dominated by clones from the donor CD8+ memory compartment. Recipient CMV seropositivity and CMV reactivation strongly tracked TRB clonality.

The sample holds many counts of this clone. What it binds is not known. The CDR3 is made up of 15 amino acids. V trimming: 0 bases; J trimming: 12 bases; junction bases outside the gene matches: 12. Germline CDR1 is GTSNPN and CDR2 is SVGIG (reference sequence). Only in-frame clones appear in the TCRdb table, and some are missing; sequencing was by immunoSEQ multiplex PCR. This sample carries some 40,000 clones, none of them present only once. This chain joins TRBV30 and TRBJ2-1; 9 bases are a match to TRBD2. This sequence was found in a man aged 45 to 65 in good health, CMV-negative, and a related stem cell transplant donor. Sequencing input: PBMCs. The CDR3 coding sequence is TGTGCCTGGAGTGTACTCTCGCTAGCGGGAAGTCGGCAGTTCTTC. Protein product: CAWSVLSLAGSRQFF. Full variable domain (missing parts from reference TRBV30 and TRBJ2-1): SQTIHQWPATLVQPVGSPLSLECTVEGTSNPNLYWYRQAAGRGLQLLFYSVGIGQISSEVPQNLSASRPQDRQFILSSKKLLLSDSGFYLCAWSVLSLAGSRQFFGPGTRLTVL.